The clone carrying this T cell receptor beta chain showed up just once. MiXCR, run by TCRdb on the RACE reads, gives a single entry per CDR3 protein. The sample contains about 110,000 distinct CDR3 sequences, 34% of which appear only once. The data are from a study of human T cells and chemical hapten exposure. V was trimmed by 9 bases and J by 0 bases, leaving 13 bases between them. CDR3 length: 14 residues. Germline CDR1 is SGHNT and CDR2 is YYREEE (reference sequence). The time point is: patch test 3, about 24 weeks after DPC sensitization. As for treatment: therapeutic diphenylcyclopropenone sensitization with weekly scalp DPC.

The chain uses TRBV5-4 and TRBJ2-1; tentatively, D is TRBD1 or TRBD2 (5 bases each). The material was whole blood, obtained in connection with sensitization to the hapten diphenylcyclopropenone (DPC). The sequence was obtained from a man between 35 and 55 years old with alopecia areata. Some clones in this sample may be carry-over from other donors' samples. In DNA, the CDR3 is TGTGCCATGCTTGACGGGGCCTCCTACAATGAGCAGTTCTTC. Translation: CAMLDGASYNEQFF.